This T cell receptor beta chain was sequenced for a study of glioma-infiltrating T cells. Overall study findings and caveats: Gliomas, especially low-grade, showed above-expected tissue-blood divergence; non-neoplastic patients showed below. CDR3 overlap between tissue and blood was very small.

Amplification of TCR alpha and beta CDR3 regions from RNA used iRepertoire nested multiplex PCR. Input was roughly 85-450 ng of tissue mRNA or PBMC total RNA. TCRdb recomputed calls from the multiplex PCR reads with MiXCR, one row per CDR3 protein. The sample lists over 120,000 distinct CDR3 sequences, more than 35% occurring once. This CDR3 comprises 13 residues. With 7 bases removed from V and 5 bases from J, the gap between germline ends came to 14 bases. Germline values: CDR1 MNHNS, CDR2 SASEGT. Comment on this clonotype: Its target is unknown.

The J gene is TRBJ1-1, the V gene TRBV6-1; D call uncertain. This TCR derives from a human donor with low-grade glioma or glioblastoma, undergoing nonglioma brain surgery, or in good health (not recorded which). Sequencing was carried out using glioma tissue, nonneoplastic brain tissue, or PBMCs (not recorded which). CDR3 bases: TGTGCCAGCATTCGAGCCGTCGGGACTGAAGCTTTCTTT. Protein: CASIRAVGTEAFF.